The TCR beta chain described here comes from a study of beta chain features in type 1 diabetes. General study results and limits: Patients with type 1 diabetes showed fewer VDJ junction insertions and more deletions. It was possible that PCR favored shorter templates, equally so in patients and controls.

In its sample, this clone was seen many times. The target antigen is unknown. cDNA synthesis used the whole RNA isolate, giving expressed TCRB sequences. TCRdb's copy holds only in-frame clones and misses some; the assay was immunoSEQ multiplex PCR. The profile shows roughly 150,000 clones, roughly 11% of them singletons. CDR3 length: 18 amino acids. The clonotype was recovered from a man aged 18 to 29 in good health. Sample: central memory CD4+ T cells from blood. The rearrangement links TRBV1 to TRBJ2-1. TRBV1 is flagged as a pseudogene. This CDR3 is CTSSQESSPGRQVGEQFF. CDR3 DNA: TGCACCAGCAGCCAAGAAAGTTCCCCGGGACGTCAGGTGGGAGAGCAGTTCTTC.